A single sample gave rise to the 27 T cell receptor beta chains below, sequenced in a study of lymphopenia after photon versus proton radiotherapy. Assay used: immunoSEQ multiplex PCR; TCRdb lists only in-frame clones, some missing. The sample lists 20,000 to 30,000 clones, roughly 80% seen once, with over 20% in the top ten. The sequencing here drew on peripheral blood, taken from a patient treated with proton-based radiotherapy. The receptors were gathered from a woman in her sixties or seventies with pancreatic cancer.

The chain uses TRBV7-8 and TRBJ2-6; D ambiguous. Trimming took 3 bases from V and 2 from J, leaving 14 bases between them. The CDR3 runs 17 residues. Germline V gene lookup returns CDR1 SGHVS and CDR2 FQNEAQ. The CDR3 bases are TGTGCCAGCAGCTTCCGTGCCTTCTTTACTGGGGCCAACGTCCTGACTTTC. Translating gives CASSFRAFFTGANVLTF.

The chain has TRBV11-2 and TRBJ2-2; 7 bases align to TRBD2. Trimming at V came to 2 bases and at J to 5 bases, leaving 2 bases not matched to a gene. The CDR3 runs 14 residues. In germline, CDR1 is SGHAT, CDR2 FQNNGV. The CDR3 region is CASSLHGRTGELFF. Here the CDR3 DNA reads TGTGCCAGCAGCTTACACGGGAGGACCGGGGAGCTGTTTTTT.

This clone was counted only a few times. CDR3 sequence (DNA): TGCGCCACCACGATGGACAGCCTAAGCTCTGGGGCCAACGTCCTGACTTTC. This encodes CATTMDSLSSGANVLTF. The rearrangement joins TRBV5-1 to TRBJ2-6; tentatively, D is TRBD1 (6 bases). Trimming stripped 9 bases from V and 0 bases from J, with 19 bases between. This CDR3 region has 17 residues. Per germline, CDR1 SGHRS and CDR2 YFSETQ.

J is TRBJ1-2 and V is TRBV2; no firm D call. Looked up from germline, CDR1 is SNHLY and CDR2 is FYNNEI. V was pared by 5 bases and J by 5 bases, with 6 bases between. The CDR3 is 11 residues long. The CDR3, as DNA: TGTGCCAGCAGTCAGCCATATGGCTACACCTTC. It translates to CASSQPYGYTF.

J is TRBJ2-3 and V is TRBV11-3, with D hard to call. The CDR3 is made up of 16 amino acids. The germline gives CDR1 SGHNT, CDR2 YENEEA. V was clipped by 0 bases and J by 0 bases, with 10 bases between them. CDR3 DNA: TGTGCCAGCAGCTTAGATCTAACCATGAGCACAGATACGCAGTATTTT. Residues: CASSLDLTMSTDTQYF. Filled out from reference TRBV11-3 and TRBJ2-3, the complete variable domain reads EAGVVQSPRYKIIEKKQPVAFWCNPISGHNTLYWYLQNLGQGPELLIRYENEEAVDDSQLPKDRFSAERLKGVDSTLKIQPAELGDSAVYLCASSLDLTMSTDTQYFGPGTRLTVL.

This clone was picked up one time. The CDR3 here is CASSISRISGANVLTF. The CDR3 nucleotides are TGTGCCAGTAGTATAAGCAGAATCTCTGGGGCCAACGTCCTGACTTTC. The chain carries TRBV19 and TRBJ2-6; D gene uncertain. Trimming left V 2 bases short and J 0 bases short, with 8 bases between. CDR1 is LNHDA, CDR2 SQIVND, per germline (reference sequence). There are 16 residues in the CDR3.

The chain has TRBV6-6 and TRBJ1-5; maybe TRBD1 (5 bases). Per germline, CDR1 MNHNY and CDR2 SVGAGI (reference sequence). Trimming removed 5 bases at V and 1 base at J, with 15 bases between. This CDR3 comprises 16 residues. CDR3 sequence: CASSNPGGVSNQPQHF. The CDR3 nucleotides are TGTGCCAGCAGTAACCCTGGGGGGGTAAGCAATCAGCCCCAGCATTTT.

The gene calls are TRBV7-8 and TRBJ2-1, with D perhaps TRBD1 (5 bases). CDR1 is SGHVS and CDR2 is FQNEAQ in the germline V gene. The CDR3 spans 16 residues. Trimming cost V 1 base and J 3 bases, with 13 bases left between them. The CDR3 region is CASSLGGRAGYNEQFF. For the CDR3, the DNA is TGTGCCAGCAGCTTAGGGGGCAGGGCTGGCTACAATGAGCAGTTCTTC.

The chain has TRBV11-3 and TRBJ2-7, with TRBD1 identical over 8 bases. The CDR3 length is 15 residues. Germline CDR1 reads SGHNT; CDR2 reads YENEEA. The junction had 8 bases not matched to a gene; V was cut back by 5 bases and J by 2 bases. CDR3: CASSQRTQGAYEQYF. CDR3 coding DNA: TGTGCCAGCAGCCAGAGAACACAGGGGGCCTACGAGCAGTACTTC.

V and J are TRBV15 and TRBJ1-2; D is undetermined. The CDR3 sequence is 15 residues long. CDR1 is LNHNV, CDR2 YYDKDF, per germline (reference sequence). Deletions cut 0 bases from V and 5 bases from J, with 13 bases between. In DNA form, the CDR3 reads TGTGCCACCAGCAGAGATCGCAAGGGATCGTATGGCTACACCTTC. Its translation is CATSRDRKGSYGYTF. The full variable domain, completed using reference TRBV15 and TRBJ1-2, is DAMVIQNPRYQVTQFGKPVTLSCSQTLNHNVMYWYQQKSSQAPKLLFHYYDKDFNNEADTPDNFQSRRPNTSFCFLDIRSPGLGDTAMYLCATSRDRKGSYGYTFGSGTRLTVV.

CDR3 region: CASSPRGAISSTDTQYF. The CDR3 DNA is TGTGCCAGCAGCCCGAGGGGGGCTATCTCGAGCACAGATACGCAGTATTTT. The rearrangement links TRBV7-2 to TRBJ2-3; D tentatively fits TRBD1 or TRBD2 (6 bases each). The V gene's germline CDR1 is SGHTA and CDR2 FQGNSA. V was trimmed by 5 bases and J by 0 bases, leaving 18 bases between them. The CDR3 is 17 residues long. Using reference TRBV7-2 and TRBJ2-3 for the parts outside the CDR3, the full variable domain is GAGVSQSPSNKVTEKGKDVELRCDPISGHTALYWYRQSLGQGLEFLIYFQGNSAPDKSGLPSDRFSAERTGGSVSTLTIQRTQQEDSAVYLCASSPRGAISSTDTQYFGPGTRLTVL.

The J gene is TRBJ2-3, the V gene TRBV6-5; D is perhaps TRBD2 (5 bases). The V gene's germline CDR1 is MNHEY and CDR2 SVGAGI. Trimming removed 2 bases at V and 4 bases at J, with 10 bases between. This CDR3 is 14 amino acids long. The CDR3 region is CASSYDYSADTQYF. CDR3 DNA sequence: TGTGCCAGCAGTTACGACTACTCCGCAGATACGCAGTATTTT.

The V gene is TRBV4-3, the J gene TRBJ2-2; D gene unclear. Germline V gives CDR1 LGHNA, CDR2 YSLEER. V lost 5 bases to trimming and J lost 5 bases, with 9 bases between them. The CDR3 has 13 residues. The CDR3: CASSSIRTGELFF. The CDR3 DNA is TGCGCCAGCAGCAGCATACGAACCGGGGAGCTGTTTTTT.

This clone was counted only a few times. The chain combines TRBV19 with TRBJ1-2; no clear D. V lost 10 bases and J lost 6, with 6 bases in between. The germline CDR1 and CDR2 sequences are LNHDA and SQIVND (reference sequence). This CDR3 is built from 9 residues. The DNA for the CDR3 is TGTGCCACCGCGGATGGCTACACCTTC. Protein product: CATADGYTF.

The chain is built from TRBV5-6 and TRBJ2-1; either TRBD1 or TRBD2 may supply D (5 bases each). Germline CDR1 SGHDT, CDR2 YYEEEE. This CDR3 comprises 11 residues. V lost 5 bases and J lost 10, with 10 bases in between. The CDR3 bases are TGTGCCAGCAGACTAGGGGTGGAGCAGTTCTTC. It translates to CASRLGVEQFF. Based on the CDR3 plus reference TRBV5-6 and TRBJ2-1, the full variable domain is DAGVTQSPTHLIKTRGQQVTLRCSPKSGHDTVSWYQQALGQGPQFIFQYYEEEERQRGNFPDRFSGHQFPNYSSELNVNALLLGDSALYLCASRLGVEQFFGPGTRLTVL.

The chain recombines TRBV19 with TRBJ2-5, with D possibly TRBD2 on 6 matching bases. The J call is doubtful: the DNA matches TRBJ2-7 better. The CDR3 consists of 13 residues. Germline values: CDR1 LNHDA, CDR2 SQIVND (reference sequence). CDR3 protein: CASSIEEGYEQYF. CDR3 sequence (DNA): TGTGCCAGTAGTATAGAGGAGGGGTACGAGCAGTACTTC.

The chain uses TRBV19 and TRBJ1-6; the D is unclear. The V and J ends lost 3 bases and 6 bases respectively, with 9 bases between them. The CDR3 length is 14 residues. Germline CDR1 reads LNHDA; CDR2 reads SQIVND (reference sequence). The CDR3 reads CASSIGQSNSPLHF. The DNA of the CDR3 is TGTGCCAGTAGTATCGGTCAGAGTAATTCACCCCTCCACTTT.

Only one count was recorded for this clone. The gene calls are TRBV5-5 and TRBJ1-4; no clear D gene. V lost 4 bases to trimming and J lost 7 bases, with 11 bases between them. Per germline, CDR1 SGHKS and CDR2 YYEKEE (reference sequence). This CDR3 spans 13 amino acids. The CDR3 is CASSLLSSEKLFF. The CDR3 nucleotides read TGTGCCAGCAGCCTTTTGAGTAGTGAAAAACTGTTTTTT.

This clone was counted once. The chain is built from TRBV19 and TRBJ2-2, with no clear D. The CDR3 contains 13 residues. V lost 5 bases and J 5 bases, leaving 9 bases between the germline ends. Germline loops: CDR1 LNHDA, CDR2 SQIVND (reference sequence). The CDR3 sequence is CASSPSGTGELFF. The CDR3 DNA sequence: TGTGCCAGTAGTCCCTCAGGAACCGGGGAGCTGTTTTTT. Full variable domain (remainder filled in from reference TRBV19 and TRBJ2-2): DGGITQSPKYLFRKEGQNVTLSCEQNLNHDAMYWYRQDPGQGLRLIYYSQIVNDFQKGDIAEGYSVSREKKESFPLTVTSAQKNPTAFYLCASSPSGTGELFFGEGSRLTVL.

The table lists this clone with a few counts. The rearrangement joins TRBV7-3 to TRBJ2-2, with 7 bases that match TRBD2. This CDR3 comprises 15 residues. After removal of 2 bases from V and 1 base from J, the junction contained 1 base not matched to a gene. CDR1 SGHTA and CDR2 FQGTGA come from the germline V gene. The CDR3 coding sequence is TGTGCCAGCAGCTTATCTAGCGGGAACACCGGGGAGCTGTTTTTT. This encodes CASSLSSGNTGELFF.

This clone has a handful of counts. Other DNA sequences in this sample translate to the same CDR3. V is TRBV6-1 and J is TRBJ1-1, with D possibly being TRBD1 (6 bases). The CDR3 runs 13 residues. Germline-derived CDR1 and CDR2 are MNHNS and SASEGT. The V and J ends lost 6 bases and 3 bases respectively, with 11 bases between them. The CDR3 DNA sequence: TGTGCCAGCAGCGAGAACAGGGACACTGAAGCTTTCTTT. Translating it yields CASSENRDTEAFF.

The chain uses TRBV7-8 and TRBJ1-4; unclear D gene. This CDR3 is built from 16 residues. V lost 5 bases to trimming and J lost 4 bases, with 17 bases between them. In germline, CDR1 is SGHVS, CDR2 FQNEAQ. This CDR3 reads CASSPIRLGSNEKLFF. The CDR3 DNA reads TGTGCCAGCAGCCCCATTAGGCTGGGCAGTAATGAAAAACTGTTTTTT.

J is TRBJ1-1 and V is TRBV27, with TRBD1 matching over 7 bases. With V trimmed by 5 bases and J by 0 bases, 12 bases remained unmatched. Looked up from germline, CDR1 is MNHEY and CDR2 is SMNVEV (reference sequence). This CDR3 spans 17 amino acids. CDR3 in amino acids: CASSPEGRGPLNTEAFF. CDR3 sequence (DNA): TGTGCCAGCAGTCCAGAGGGGAGGGGGCCCCTGAACACTGAAGCTTTCTTT.

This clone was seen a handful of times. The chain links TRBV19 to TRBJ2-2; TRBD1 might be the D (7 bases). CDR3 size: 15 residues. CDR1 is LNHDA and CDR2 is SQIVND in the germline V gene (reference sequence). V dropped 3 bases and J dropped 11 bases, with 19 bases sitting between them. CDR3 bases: TGTGCCAGTAGTATGCCTGGCTTCAGGGGGGTCGAGCTGTTTTTT. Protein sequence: CASSMPGFRGVELFF.

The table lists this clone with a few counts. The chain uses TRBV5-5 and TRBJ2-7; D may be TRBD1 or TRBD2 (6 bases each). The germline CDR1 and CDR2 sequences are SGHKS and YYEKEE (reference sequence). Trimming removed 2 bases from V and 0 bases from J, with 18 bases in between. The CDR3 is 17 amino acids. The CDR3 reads CASSLQSLRDNSYEQYF. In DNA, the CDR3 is TGTGCCAGCAGCTTACAGTCCTTGCGGGACAACTCCTACGAGCAGTACTTC.

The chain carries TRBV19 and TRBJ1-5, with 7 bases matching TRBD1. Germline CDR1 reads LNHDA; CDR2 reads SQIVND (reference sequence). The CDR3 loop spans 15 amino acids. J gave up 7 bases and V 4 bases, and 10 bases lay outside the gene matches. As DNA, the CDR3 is TGTGCCAGTAGTACACCTACAGGGGCGGACCAGCCCCAGCATTTT. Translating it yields CASSTPTGADQPQHF.

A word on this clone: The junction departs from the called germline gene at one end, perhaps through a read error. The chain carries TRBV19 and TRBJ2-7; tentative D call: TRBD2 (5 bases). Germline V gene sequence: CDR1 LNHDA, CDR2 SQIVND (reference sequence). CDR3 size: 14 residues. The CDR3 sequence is CATSRGIGSYEQYF. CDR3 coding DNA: TGTGCCACTAGTAGAGGGATAGGCTCCTACGAGCAGTACTTC.